The source of this TCR beta chain is a study of T cells in Graves' hyperthyroidism and ophthalmopathy. Researchers defined stable Graves' hyperthyroidism as no ophthalmopathy progression within 18 months. To note about this clonotype: Its antigen is undetermined.

Notes on the study in general: Before onset, ophthalmopathy was predicted by the model a median approximately 6.7 months earlier.

TCR beta CDR3 regions were amplified from RNA. With the HTBI primer set, the TCR CDR3 went through a first round of RT-PCR. A single record per CDR3 protein comes from TCRdb applying MiXCR to the multiplex PCR reads. The data hold a few hundred thousand distinct CDR3 sequences, with approximately 44% observed a single time. This CDR3 spans 15 amino acids. With V trimmed by 3 bases and J by 0 bases, 0 bases remained unmatched. CDR1 KGHDR and CDR2 SFDVKD come from the germline V gene. The V and J genes are TRBV24-1 and TRBJ2-1, with TRBD2 identical over 8 bases. The sequencing sample was made of peripheral blood or thyroid tissue (not recorded which). This receptor was identified in a woman aged 18-29 years with Graves' hyperthyroidism. The CDR3 protein is CATSDSGSSYNEQFF. DNA of the CDR3: TGTGCCACCAGTGATAGCGGGAGCTCCTACAATGAGCAGTTCTTC.